This T cell receptor (beta chain) was identified during a study of CD8 T cells in ankylosing spondylitis. Study conclusions and caveats: Disease-associated clones were reportedly significantly overrepresented in matched ankylosing spondylitis synovial fluid. CD8+ disease-linked clones were present at relatively low frequencies in blood.

One entry per CDR3 protein, called by TCRdb with MiXCR from the 5' RACE reads. In the table there are 45,000 to 60,000 distinct CDR3 sequences, 7.4% of which are singletons. The V gene's germline CDR1 is GTSNPN and CDR2 SVGIG (reference sequence). The CDR3 length is 15 residues. V lost 4 bases, J lost 4 bases, and 10 bases stayed unmatched. Comment on this clonotype: The target antigen is unknown.

The chain couples TRBV30 to TRBJ2-1, with TRBD2 matching over 7 bases. Source material: blood, either unsorted or a sorted T cell fraction (not recorded which). The sequence derives from a female donor with ankylosing spondylitis or in good health (not recorded which). The CDR3 DNA is TGTGCCTGGAACCATTTGGGGGGGAGGTACAATGAGCAGTTCTTC. This translates into CAWNHLGGRYNEQFF.